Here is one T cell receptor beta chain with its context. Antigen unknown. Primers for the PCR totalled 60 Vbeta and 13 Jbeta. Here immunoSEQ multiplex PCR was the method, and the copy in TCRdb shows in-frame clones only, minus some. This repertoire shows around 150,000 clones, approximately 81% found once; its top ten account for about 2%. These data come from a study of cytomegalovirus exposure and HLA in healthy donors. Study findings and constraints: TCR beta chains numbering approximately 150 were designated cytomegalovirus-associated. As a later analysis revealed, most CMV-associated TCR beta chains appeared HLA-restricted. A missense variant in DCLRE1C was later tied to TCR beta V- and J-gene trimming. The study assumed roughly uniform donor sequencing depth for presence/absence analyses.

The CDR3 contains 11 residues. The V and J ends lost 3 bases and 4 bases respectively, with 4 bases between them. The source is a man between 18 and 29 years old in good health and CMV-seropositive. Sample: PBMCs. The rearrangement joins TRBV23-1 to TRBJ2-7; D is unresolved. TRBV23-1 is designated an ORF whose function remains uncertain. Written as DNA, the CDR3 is TGCGCCAGCAGTCACCCGTACGAGCAGTACTTC. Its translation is CASSHPYEQYF.